Following are 15 T cell receptor beta chains from one sample sequenced in a study of shared clonotypes between healthy human individuals. The protocol was immunoSEQ multiplex PCR, while the TCRdb copy is restricted to in-frame clones and leaves out a portion. The sample holds about 1.5 million clones; approximately 98% are singletons and the top ten take 0.45%. The specimen was naive CD4+ T cells sorted from blood. Indicated subset: CD45RA+ positively selected. The receptors shown here come from a man between 25 and 39 years old in good health.

The gene calls are TRBV28 and TRBJ1-1; D is uncertain. Germline CDR1 MDHEN, CDR2 SYDVKM. V lost 0 bases, J lost 0 bases, and 5 bases lay in between. This CDR3 spans 14 amino acids. The CDR3 DNA sequence: TGTGCCAGCAGTTTATGGCACTTGAACACTGAAGCTTTCTTT. Protein sequence: CASSLWHLNTEAFF.

The chain has TRBV28 and TRBJ2-4; D remains unclear. Germline loops: CDR1 MDHEN, CDR2 SYDVKM. V was clipped by 5 bases and J by 7 bases, with 9 bases between them. The CDR3 has 12 residues. The CDR3, as DNA: TGTGCCAGCAGTCCCCCGCTGAACATTCAGTACTTC. Translated, it gives CASSPPLNIQYF.

The chain employs TRBV2 and TRBJ1-5; TRBD1 agrees at 8 bases. CDR3 size: 15 residues. Looked up from germline, CDR1 is SNHLY and CDR2 is FYNNEI. V gave up 2 bases and J gave up 6 bases; unmatched junction bases: 6. The CDR3: CASSERATGAQPQHF. For the CDR3, the DNA is TGTGCCAGCAGTGAAAGGGCGACAGGGGCTCAGCCCCAGCATTTT.

The V and J genes are TRBV5-4 and TRBJ1-3; a weak D match, TRBD1 (5 bases). Per germline, CDR1 SGHNT and CDR2 YYREEE (reference sequence). V was clipped by 4 bases and J by 2 bases, with 13 bases between them. The CDR3 extends over 15 amino acids. The CDR3 nucleotides read TGTGCCAGCAGCCTTAGCGGGGACCCTGGAAACACCATATATTTT. Translation: CASSLSGDPGNTIYF.

CDR3 bases: TGCGCCAGCAGTGAGTGGGGACTAGCGGGCTACAATGAGCAGTTCTTC. Protein: CASSEWGLAGYNEQFF. V gene TRBV10-1 combines with J gene TRBJ2-1, with 12 bases fitting TRBD2. CDR1 and CDR2 (germline): WNHNN, SYGVQD (reference sequence). Unmatched junction bases numbered 1, after V lost 1 base and J lost 3 bases. CDR3 length equals 16 residues.

To note about this clone: This sample also contains other DNA sequences that code for the same CDR3. The chain has TRBV27 and TRBJ1-1; D is ambiguous. CDR1 and CDR2 (germline): MNHEY, SMNVEV (reference sequence). CDR3 length: 14 residues. V was clipped by 3 bases and J by 4 bases, with 12 bases between them. The CDR3 bases are TGTGCCAGCAGTTTTCGAGGCGGCGGCACTGAAGCTTTCTTT. This translates into CASSFRGGGTEAFF.

V gene TRBV11-1 combines with J gene TRBJ2-1; tentatively, D is TRBD1 (5 bases). Trimming took off 1 base at V and 5 bases at J, with 12 bases between the two ends. The CDR3 runs to 15 residues. Per germline, CDR1 SGHAT and CDR2 FQDESV (reference sequence). CDR3 DNA sequence: TGTGCCAGCAGCTTAGATGTTGACAGAGACAATGAGCAGTTCTTC. As protein: CASSLDVDRDNEQFF.

This chain joins TRBV7-9 and TRBJ2-3; tentatively, D is TRBD2 (6 bases). CDR3 length: 18 amino acids. Deletions cut 2 bases from V and 3 bases from J, with 21 bases between. Germline loops: CDR1 SEHNR, CDR2 FQNEAQ (reference sequence). In DNA form, the CDR3 reads TGTGCCAGCAGCTTATTCCTCGGGACTCCTGAGTTGACAGATACGCAGTATTTT. This encodes CASSLFLGTPELTDTQYF. Using reference TRBV7-9 and TRBJ2-3 for the parts outside the CDR3, the full variable domain is DTGVSQNPRHKITKRGQNVTFRCDPISEHNRLYWYRQTLGQGPEFLTYFQNEAQLEKSRLLSDRFSAERPKGSFSTLEIQRTEQGDSAMYLCASSLFLGTPELTDTQYFGPGTRLTVL.

V is TRBV4-2 and J is TRBJ2-1; possibly TRBD2 for D (5 bases). V lost 0 bases and J lost 10, with 10 bases in between. Germline-derived CDR1 and CDR2 are LGHNA and YNFKEQ. The CDR3 covers 13 residues. The CDR3 sequence: CASSQERGREQFF. CDR3 nucleotides: TGTGCCAGCAGCCAAGAGCGAGGGCGGGAGCAGTTCTTC.

The rearrangement uses TRBV5-1 and TRBJ1-1; 9 nucleotides match TRBD1. The CDR3 runs 17 residues. Germline V gives CDR1 SGHRS, CDR2 YFSETQ. V was pared by 7 bases and J by 6 bases, with 19 bases of the junction left unmatched. CDR3 sequence: CASSPGQGFDGVSEAFF. CDR3 coding DNA: TGCGCCAGCTCGCCGGGACAGGGATTTGACGGGGTCTCTGAAGCTTTCTTT.

The J gene is TRBJ1-1, the V gene TRBV19; the D is unclear. V was pared by 1 base and J by 4 bases, with 7 bases between. The CDR3 has 13 residues. CDR1 is LNHDA, CDR2 SQIVND, per germline (reference sequence). CDR3 nucleotides: TGTGCCAGTAGTATAGTTCCGGCCACTGAAGCTTTCTTT. Translated, it gives CASSIVPATEAFF.

The V gene is TRBV28, the J gene TRBJ2-7, with 10 bases lining up with TRBD1. The CDR3 runs to 16 residues. Per the germline V gene, CDR1 is MDHEN and CDR2 is SYDVKM. J lost 5 bases, V lost 5 bases, and 12 bases had no gene match. CDR3 nucleotides: TGTGCCAGCAGTCCCAACTTTGTGACAGGGGGCCACGAGCAGTACTTC. Translated, it gives CASSPNFVTGGHEQYF.

The gene calls are TRBV25-1 and TRBJ2-2, with D tentatively TRBD2 (6 bases). CDR1 is MGHDK, CDR2 SYGVNS, per germline. With 6 bases removed from V and 0 bases from J, the gap between germline ends came to 14 bases. CDR3 length: 16 amino acids. The CDR3 loop is CASRRAGTANTGELFF. The CDR3 coding sequence is TGTGCCAGCAGAAGAGCGGGTACCGCGAACACCGGGGAGCTGTTTTTT.

The gene calls are TRBV5-4 and TRBJ2-1, with 11 bases fitting TRBD2. Trimming removed 5 bases from V and 0 bases from J; junction bases left unmatched: 10. The CDR3 sequence is 18 residues long. The germline V gene encodes CDR1 SGHNT and CDR2 YYREEE (reference sequence). The CDR3 sequence is CASRSGTSGLSSYNEQFF. The CDR3 DNA follows: TGTGCCAGCAGGTCCGGGACTAGCGGCCTGAGCTCCTACAATGAGCAGTTCTTC.

The chain is built from TRBV2 and TRBJ1-1, with unresolved D. Germline-derived CDR1 and CDR2 are SNHLY and FYNNEI. This CDR3 spans 14 amino acids. Trimming pared 4 bases from V and 3 bases from J, leaving 12 bases between. The DNA for the CDR3 is TGTGCCAGCAGTGGTCGGAGTTCCTACACTGAAGCTTTCTTT. Its protein is CASSGRSSYTEAFF.